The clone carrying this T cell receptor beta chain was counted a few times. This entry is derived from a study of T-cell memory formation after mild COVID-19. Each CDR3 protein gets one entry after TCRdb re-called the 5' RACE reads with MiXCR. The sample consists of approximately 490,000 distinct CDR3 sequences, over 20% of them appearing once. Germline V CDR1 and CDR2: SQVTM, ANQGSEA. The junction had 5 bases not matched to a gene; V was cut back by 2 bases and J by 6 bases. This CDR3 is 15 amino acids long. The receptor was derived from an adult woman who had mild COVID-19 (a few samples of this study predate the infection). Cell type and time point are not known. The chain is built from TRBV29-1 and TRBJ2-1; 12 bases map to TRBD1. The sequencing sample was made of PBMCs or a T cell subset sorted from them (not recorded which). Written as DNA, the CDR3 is TGCAGCGTTGAAAAAGGGGACAGGGGGCTCAATGAGCAGTTCTTC. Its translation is CSVEKGDRGLNEQFF.